This T cell receptor beta chain was captured in a study of T-cell reconstitution after alpha-beta-depleted transplantation in children. The germline CDR1 and CDR2 sequences are SGHRS and YFSETQ. The J segment lost 9 bases and the V segment lost 0 bases, leaving 6 bases of the junction unmatched. CDR3 length: 13 amino acids. Preparation of the TCRbeta library was carried out with unique molecular identifiers. A single record per CDR3 protein comes from TCRdb applying MiXCR to the PCR reads. The sample shows nearly 550,000 distinct CDR3 sequences, about 17% of them seen only once. The rearrangement joins TRBV5-1 to TRBJ2-7; 7 bases are a match to TRBD2. The origin of this receptor is a human donor who donated a stem cell graft to a child with acute lymphoblastic leukemia. The specimen was PBMCs from the stem cell graft donor, collected from the stem cell graft. CDR3 in DNA: TGCGCCAGCAGCTTGGGTACGGCTAGCGGGCAGTACTTC. Protein product: CASSLGTASGQYF.